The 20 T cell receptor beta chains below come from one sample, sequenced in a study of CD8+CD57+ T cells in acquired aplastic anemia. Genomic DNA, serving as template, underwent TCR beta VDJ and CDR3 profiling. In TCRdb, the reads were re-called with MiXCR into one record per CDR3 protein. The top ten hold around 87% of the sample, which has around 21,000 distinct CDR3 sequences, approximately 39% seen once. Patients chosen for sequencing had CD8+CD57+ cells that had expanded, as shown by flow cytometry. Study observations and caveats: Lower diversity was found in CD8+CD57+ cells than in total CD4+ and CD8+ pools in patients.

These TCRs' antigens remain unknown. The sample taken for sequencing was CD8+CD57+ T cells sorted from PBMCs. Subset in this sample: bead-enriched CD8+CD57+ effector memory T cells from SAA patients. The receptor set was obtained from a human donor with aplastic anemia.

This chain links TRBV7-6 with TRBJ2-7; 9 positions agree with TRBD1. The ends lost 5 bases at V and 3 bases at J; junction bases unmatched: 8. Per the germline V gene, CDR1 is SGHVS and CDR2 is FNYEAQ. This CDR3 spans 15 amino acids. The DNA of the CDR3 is TGTGCCAGCAGCCTAGGGGACAGGGAATTCTACGAGCAGTACTTC. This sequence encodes CASSLGDREFYEQYF.

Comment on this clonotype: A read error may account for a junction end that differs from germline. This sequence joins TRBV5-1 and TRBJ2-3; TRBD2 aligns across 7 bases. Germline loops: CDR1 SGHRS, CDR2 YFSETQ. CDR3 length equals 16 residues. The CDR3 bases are TGCGCCAGCAGCTTGGCTTCGGCTAGCGGAACAGATCCGCAGTATTTT. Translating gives CASSLASASGTDPQYF.

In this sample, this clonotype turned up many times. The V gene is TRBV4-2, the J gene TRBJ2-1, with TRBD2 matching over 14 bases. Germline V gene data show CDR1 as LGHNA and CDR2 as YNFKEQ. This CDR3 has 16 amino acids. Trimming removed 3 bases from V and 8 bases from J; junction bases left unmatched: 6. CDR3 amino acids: CASSHTGTSGGDEQFF. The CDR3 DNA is TGTGCCAGCAGCCACACCGGGACTAGCGGGGGAGATGAGCAGTTCTTC.

The chain's CDR3 is CSAETGTSYEQYF. Written as DNA, the CDR3 is TGCAGTGCTGAGACGGGGACAAGCTACGAGCAGTACTTC. The gene calls are TRBV20-1 and TRBJ2-7; TRBD1 might be the D (6 bases). Trimming shortened V by 5 bases and J by 3 bases, and 14 bases separated the two germline ends. Germline CDR1 DFQATT, CDR2 SNEGSKA (reference sequence). The length of the CDR3 is 13 residues.

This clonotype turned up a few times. The CDR3 DNA follows: TGCGCCAGCAGCTTGTTCACTGGACATAGCGAGCAGTACTTC. Protein sequence: CASSLFTGHSEQYF. The chain uses TRBV5-1 and TRBJ2-7, with D perhaps matching TRBD1 (5 bases). CDR1 is SGHRS and CDR2 is YFSETQ in the germline V gene. The CDR3 totals 14 residues. V was pared by 1 base and J by 6 bases, with 14 bases between.

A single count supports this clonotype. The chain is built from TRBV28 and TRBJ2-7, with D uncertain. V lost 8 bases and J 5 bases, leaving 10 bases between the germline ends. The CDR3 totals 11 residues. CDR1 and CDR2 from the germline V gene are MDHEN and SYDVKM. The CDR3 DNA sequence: TGTGCCAGCCAGCTAATGAACGAGCAGTACTTC. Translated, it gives CASQLMNEQYF.

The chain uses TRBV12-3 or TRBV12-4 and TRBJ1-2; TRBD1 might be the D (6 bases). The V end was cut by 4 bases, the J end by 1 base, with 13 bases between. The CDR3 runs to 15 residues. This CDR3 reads CASSSWRTVNYGYTF. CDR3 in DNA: TGTGCCAGCAGTTCCTGGAGGACAGTTAACTATGGCTACACCTTC.

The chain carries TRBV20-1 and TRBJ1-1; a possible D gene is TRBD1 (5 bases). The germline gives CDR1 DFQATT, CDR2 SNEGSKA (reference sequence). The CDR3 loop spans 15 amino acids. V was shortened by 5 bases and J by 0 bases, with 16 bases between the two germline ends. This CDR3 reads CSARRTGTVNTEAFF. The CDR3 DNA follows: TGCAGTGCTCGCCGAACCGGGACGGTGAACACTGAAGCTTTCTTT.

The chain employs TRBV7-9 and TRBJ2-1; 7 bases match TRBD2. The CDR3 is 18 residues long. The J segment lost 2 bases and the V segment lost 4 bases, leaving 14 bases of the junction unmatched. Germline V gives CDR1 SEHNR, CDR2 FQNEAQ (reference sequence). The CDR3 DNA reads TGTGCCAGCAGCTCAACCACCTCGGGGGGACCCACCTACAATGAGCAGTTCTTC. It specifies CASSSTTSGGPTYNEQFF.

The CDR3 bases are TGCAGTGCTTCCCAAGGAGAGAGGCCGTTCTTC. The encoded protein is CSASQGERPFF. The J gene is TRBJ2-1, the V gene TRBV20-1; no definite D call. The ends were cut back, 5 bases at V and 15 bases at J, with 17 bases in the middle. This CDR3 region has 11 residues. Germline-derived CDR1 and CDR2 are DFQATT and SNEGSKA (reference sequence).

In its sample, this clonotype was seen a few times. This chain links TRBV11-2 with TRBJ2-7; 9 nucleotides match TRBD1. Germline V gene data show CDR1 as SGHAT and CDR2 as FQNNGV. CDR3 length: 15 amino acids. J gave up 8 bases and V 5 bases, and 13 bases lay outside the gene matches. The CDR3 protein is CASSPLSVTGGKQYF. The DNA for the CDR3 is TGTGCCAGCAGCCCCTTGTCGGTGACAGGGGGGAAGCAGTACTTC.

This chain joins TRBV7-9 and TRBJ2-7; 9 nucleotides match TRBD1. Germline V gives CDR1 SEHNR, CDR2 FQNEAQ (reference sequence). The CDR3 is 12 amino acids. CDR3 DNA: TGTGCCGGCAGCTTGACAGGGGGCGAGCAGTACGTC. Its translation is CAGSLTGGEQYV.

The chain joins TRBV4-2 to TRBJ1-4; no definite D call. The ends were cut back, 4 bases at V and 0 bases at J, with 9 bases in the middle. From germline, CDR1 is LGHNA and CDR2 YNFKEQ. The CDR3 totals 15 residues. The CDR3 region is CASSPRAATNEKLFF. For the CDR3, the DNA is TGTGCCAGCAGCCCACGGGCGGCAACTAATGAAAAACTGTTTTTT.

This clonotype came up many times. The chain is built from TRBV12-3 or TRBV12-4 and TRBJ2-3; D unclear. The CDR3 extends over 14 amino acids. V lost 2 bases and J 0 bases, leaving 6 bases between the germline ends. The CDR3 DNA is TGTGCCAGCAGTTTACAGCTTAGCACAGATACGCAGTATTTT. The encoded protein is CASSLQLSTDTQYF.

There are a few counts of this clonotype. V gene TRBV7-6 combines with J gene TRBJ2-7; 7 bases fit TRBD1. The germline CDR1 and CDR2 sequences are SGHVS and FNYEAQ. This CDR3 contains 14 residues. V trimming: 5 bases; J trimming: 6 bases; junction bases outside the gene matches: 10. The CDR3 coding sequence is TGTGCCAGCAGCCCCGGGACAGTTCTCGGCGAGCAGTACTTC. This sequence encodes CASSPGTVLGEQYF. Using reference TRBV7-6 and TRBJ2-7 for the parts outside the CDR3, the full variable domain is GAGVSQSPRYKVTKRGQDVALRCDPISGHVSLYWYRQALGQGPEFLTYFNYEAQQDKSGLPNDRFSAERPEGSISTLTIQRTEQRDSAMYRCASSPGTVLGEQYFGPGTRLTVT.

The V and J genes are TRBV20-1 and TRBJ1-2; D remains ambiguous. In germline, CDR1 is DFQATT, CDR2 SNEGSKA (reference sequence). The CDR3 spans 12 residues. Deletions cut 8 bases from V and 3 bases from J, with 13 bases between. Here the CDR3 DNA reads TGCAGTAGTAAAGGTGATGACTATGGCTACACCTTC. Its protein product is CSSKGDDYGYTF.

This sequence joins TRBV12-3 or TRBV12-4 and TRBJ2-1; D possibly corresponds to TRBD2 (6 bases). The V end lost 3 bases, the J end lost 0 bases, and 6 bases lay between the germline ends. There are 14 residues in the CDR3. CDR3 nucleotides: TGTGCCAGCAGTTTCGGGAGCTCCTACAATGAGCAGTTCTTC. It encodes CASSFGSSYNEQFF.

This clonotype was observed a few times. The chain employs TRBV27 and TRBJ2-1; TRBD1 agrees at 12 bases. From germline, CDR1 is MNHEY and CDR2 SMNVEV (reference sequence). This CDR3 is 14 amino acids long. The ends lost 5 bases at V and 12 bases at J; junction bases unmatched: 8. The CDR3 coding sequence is TGTGCCAGCAGTCGCGGGACAGGGGGCCCTGGGCAGTTCTTC. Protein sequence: CASSRGTGGPGQFF.

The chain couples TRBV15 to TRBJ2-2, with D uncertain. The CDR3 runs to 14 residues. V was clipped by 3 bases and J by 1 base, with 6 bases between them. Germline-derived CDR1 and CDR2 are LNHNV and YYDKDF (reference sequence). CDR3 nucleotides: TGTGCCACCAGCAGTGTCAGGAACACCGGGGAGCTGTTTTTT. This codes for CATSSVRNTGELFF. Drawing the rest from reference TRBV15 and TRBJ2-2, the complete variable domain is DAMVIQNPRYQVTQFGKPVTLSCSQTLNHNVMYWYQQKSSQAPKLLFHYYDKDFNNEADTPDNFQSRRPNTSFCFLDIRSPGLGDTAMYLCATSSVRNTGELFFGEGSRLTVL.

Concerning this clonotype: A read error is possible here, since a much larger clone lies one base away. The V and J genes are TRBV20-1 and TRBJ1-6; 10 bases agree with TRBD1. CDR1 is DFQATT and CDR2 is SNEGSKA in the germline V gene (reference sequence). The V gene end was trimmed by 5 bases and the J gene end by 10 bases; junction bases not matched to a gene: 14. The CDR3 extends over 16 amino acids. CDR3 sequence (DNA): TGCAGTGCTTCCCACCACCGGGACAGGGGTAGGTCACCCCTCCACTTT. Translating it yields CSASHHRDRGRSPLHF.